A selection of T cell receptor beta chains follows, all from one sample in a study of CD8 T cells in Susac syndrome. TCRdb passed the immunoSEQ multiplex PCR reads through MiXCR, listing each CDR3 protein once. The table lists some 260,000 distinct CDR3 sequences, 85% to 95% of them singletons. The specimen sequenced was CD4+ T cells from PBMCs. The receptors stem from a human donor with multiple sclerosis. Both conserved end residues are part of each CDR3. D genes are given only for firm matches. Clone size is not always given. Where it is, it says once, few, many or a class for expanded clones.

TRBD1	TRBV12-3/TRBV12-4	NA	TRBJ1-5	TGTGCCAGCAGTTTGGGACAGGGGACGGAGGGCAATCAGCCCCAGCATTTT	CASSLGQGTEGNQPQHF
NA	TRBV19	NA	TRBJ1-1	TGTGCCAGTAGTATTTATGGCGGGAACACTGAAGCTTTCTTT	CASSIYGGNTEAFF
NA	TRBV28	NA	TRBJ2-1	TGTGCCAGCAGTTCCTCAAACCAAGATGAGCAGTTCTTC	CASSSSNQDEQFF
NA	TRBV23-1	NA	TRBJ2-1	TGCGCCAGCAGTCAATCCAAGAGGGAAAGCTCCTACAATGAGCAGTTCTTC	CASSQSKRESSYNEQFF
TRBD2	TRBV5-1	NA	TRBJ2-1	TGCGCCAGCAGCACCGGGGGGGCCCAGGGACGGTTCTTC	CASSTGGAQGRFF
NA	TRBV5-1	NA	TRBJ1-4	TGCGCCAGCAGCTTGGGGCAGGCTGCAACTAATGAAAAACTGTTTTTT	CASSLGQAATNEKLFF
NA	TRBV15	NA	TRBJ2-5	TGTGCCACCAGCAGAGATGGGGAGACCCAGTACTTC	CATSRDGETQYF
TRBD2	TRBV6-6	NA	TRBJ2-3	TGTGCCAGCAGCCCCCTAGCGGGATTCACAGATACGCAGTATTTT	CASSPLAGFTDTQYF
NA	TRBV19	NA	TRBJ1-5	TGTGCCAGTAGTTCCACAGGGCACCAGCCCCAGCATTTT	CASSSTGHQPQHF
NA	TRBV10-3	NA	TRBJ2-1	TGTGCCATCAGTGTGGGGGGAGATGAGCAGTTCTTC	CAISVGGDEQFF
NA	TRBV12-5	NA	TRBJ2-5	TGTGCTAGTGGACGGGAAGAAGAGACCCAGTACTTC	CASGREEETQYF
NA	TRBV18	NA	TRBJ1-1	TGTGCCAGCTCACCCAGGGATCGTACTGAAGCTTTCTTT	CASSPRDRTEAFF
NA	TRBV3-1	NA	TRBJ2-3	TGTGCCAGCAAGGCGACAGATACGCAGTATTTT	CASKATDTQYF
TRBD1	TRBV20-1	NA	TRBJ2-1	TGCAGTGCTAGGACAGGGGGAGGTGTAAATGAGCAGTTCTTC	CSARTGGGVNEQFF
TRBD1	TRBV15	NA	TRBJ1-6	TGTGCCACCAGCGGACGAGGACAGGCCAATTCACCCCTCCACTTT	CATSGRGQANSPLHF
NA	TRBV5-1	NA	TRBJ1-1	TGCGCCAGCAGCTTGGGTAACCCGAACACTGAAGCTTTCTTT	CASSLGNPNTEAFF
NA	TRBV29-1	NA	TRBJ2-5	TGCAGCGTGTATGGGCAGGACCAAGAGACCCAGTACTTC	CSVYGQDQETQYF
NA	TRBV28	NA	TRBJ1-2	TGTGCCAGCAGGGCCGAAGGGGTTGGCTACACCTTC	CASRAEGVGYTF
NA	TRBV27	NA	TRBJ1-4	TGTGCCAGCAGTCTACAGGGCCTTGGGGAAAAACTGTTTTTT	CASSLQGLGEKLFF
NA	TRBV18	NA	TRBJ1-2	TGTGCCAGCTCACCACGCGATGAGGGCCTCTATGGCTACACCTTC	CASSPRDEGLYGYTF
TRBD1	TRBV5-1	NA	TRBJ1-2	TGCGCCAGCAGCACCACAGACAGGGGCAGGATCTACACCTTC	CASSTTDRGRIYTF
NA	TRBV28	once	TRBJ1-2	TGTGCCAGCAGTCAACCGACAGGCGGCGCGGGGGGCTACACCTTC	CASSQPTGGAGGYTF
NA	TRBV2	NA	TRBJ2-3	TGTGCCAGCAGTGGTCGGCTCGCGAGCACAGATACGCAGTATTTT	CASSGRLASTDTQYF
TRBD2	TRBV5-1	NA	TRBJ2-1	TGCGCCAGCAGCCCTTACCCCCTAGCGGGGGGGGACAATGAGCAGTTCTTC	CASSPYPLAGGDNEQFF
NA	TRBV19	NA	TRBJ2-1	TGTGCCAGTAGTATGCTACAGGGAGGTGAGCAGTTCTTC	CASSMLQGGEQFF
TRBD2	TRBV6-8	NA	TRBJ2-1	TGTGCCAGCAGCAGAACTAGCGGGACTAGGGATGAGCAGTTCTTC	CASSRTSGTRDEQFF
NA	TRBV18	NA	TRBJ1-5	TGTGCCAGCTCGCTTAACCAGGGGAGCAATCAGCCCCAGCATTTT	CASSLNQGSNQPQHF
NA	TRBV7-2	once	TRBJ1-1	TGTGCCAGCAGCTTATTTGGGACACCGAACACTGAAGCTTTCTTT	CASSLFGTPNTEAFF
TRBD2	TRBV4-1	NA	TRBJ2-3	TGCGCCAGCAGCCAACCTACTAGCGGGAGACGTACGCAGTATTTT	CASSQPTSGRRTQYF
NA	TRBV7-9	NA	TRBJ1-1	TGTGCCAGCAGCGCCAGCTTGGGGGCCATGAACACTGAAGCTTTCTTT	CASSASLGAMNTEAFF
NA	TRBV2	NA	TRBJ2-2	TGTGCCAGCAGCTACAGGAGCACGAACACCGGGGAGCTGTTTTTT	CASSYRSTNTGELFF
NA	TRBV20-1	NA	TRBJ2-7	TGCAGTGCTAGTTCCGCGCAGGACTCCTACGAGCAGTACTTC	CSASSAQDSYEQYF
NA	TRBV11-1	NA	TRBJ2-5	TGTGCCAGCAGCAACACAGGGATAGAGACCCAGTACTTC	CASSNTGIETQYF
NA	TRBV20-1	NA	TRBJ1-4	TGCAGTGCTAGACGGTGGTTACCCGACGAAAAACTGTTTTTT	CSARRWLPDEKLFF
TRBD1	TRBV5-6	NA	TRBJ1-2	TGTGCCAGCAGCTTGGTGGACAGGGCGGGCTATGGCTACACCTTC	CASSLVDRAGYGYTF
NA	TRBV9	once	TRBJ2-1	TGTGCCAGCAGCCTTCCGGGTGTCAATGAGCAGTTCTTC	CASSLPGVNEQFF
NA	TRBV29-1	NA	TRBJ2-3	TGCAGCGCCGAACCCGGGGGGCGACGGGTTAATACGCAGTATTTT	CSAEPGGRRVNTQYF
TRBD1	TRBV4-1	NA	TRBJ2-5	TGCGCCAGCAGCCGAGCCGGGACAGGGGGCGATGAGACCCAGTACTTC	CASSRAGTGGDETQYF
TRBD1	TRBV7-8	NA	TRBJ2-7	TGTGCCAGCAGCCCCTTCGAACAGGGGAACGAGCAGTACTTC	CASSPFEQGNEQYF
NA	TRBV27	once	TRBJ1-4	TGTGCCAGCACATCAGGCGCCGGAGCCGAAAAACTGTTTTTT	CASTSGAGAEKLFF
NA	TRBV20-1	once	TRBJ2-7	TGCAGTGCTAGAGTTCCGGGACTCCCATCCTACGAGCAGTACTTC	CSARVPGLPSYEQYF
NA	TRBV19	NA	TRBJ2-1	TGTGCCAGTAGTTCAAACAGGGTGGTAGTGGTCAATGAGCAGTTCTTC	CASSSNRVVVVNEQFF
NA	TRBV27	NA	TRBJ2-1	TGTGCCAGCAGTTTATCGTTCCGGCCCGACAATGAGCAGTTCTTC	CASSLSFRPDNEQFF
NA	TRBV14	NA	TRBJ2-7	TGTGCCAGCAGCCGAGACCACTACGAGCAGTACTTC	CASSRDHYEQYF
TRBD2	TRBV20-1	NA	TRBJ2-3	TGCAGTGCCTTTATAGCGGGGGGAACAGATACGCAGTATTTT	CSAFIAGGTDTQYF
NA	TRBV7-2	NA	TRBJ2-2	TGTGCCACCCCAGGCGGGGCGCGGAACACCGGGGAGCTGTTTTTT	CATPGGARNTGELFF
NA	TRBV7-9	NA	TRBJ1-1	TGTGCCAGCAGCCCCCCCCCGGGGAACACTGAAGCTTTCTTT	CASSPPPGNTEAFF
TRBD1	TRBV4-2	NA	TRBJ2-5	TGTGCCAGCAGCCAATCCCCCCCGACAGGGGGAGGAGAGACCCAGTACTTC	CASSQSPPTGGGETQYF
NA	TRBV6-5	NA	TRBJ2-7	TGTGCCAGCGGCGAGGGGGGCCGTCGCTCCTACGAGCAGTACTTC	CASGEGGRRSYEQYF
NA	TRBV29-1	NA	TRBJ2-3	TGCAGCGCATGGGACTCCAGGCCACGATTAGATACGCAGTATTTT	CSAWDSRPRLDTQYF